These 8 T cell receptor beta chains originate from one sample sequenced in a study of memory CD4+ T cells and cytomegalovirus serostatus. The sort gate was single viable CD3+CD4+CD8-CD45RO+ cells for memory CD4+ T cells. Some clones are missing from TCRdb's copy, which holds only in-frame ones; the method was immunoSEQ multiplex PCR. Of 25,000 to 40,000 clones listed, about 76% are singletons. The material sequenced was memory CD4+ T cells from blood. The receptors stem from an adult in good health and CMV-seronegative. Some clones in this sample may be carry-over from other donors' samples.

The CDR3 DNA reads TGTGCCAGCAGTTACGGGCCAGGGGGCGGCTATGGCTACACCTTC. This translates into CASSYGPGGGYGYTF. The chain combines TRBV6-5 with TRBJ1-2; TRBD1 agrees at 8 bases. This CDR3 contains 15 residues. The V gene end was trimmed by 2 bases and the J gene end by 4 bases; junction bases not matched to a gene: 6. Germline values: CDR1 MNHEY, CDR2 SVGAGI.

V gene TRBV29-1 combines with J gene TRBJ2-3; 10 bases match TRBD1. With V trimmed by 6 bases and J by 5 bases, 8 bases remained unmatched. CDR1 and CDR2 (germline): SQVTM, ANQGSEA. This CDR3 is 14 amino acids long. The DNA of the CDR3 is TGCAGCGTACTGGACAGGGGGACCTTAGATACGCAGTATTTT. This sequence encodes CSVLDRGTLDTQYF.

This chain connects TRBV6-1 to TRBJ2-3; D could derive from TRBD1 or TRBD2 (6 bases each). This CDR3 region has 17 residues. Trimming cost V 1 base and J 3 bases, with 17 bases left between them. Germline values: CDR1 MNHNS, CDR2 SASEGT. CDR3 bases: TGTGCCAGCAGTGAAGAGGTCCGGGGGCGATGGACAGATACGCAGTATTTT. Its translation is CASSEEVRGRWTDTQYF.

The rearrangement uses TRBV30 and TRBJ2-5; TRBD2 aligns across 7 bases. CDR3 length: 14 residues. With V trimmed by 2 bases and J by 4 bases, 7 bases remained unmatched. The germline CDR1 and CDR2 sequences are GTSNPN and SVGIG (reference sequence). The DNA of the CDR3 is TGTGCCTGGAGTCGGGGGGTGTCCTCAGAGACCCAGTACTTC. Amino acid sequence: CAWSRGVSSETQYF. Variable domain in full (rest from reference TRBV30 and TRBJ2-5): SQTIHQWPATLVQPVGSPLSLECTVEGTSNPNLYWYRQAAGRGLQLLFYSVGIGQISSEVPQNLSASRPQDRQFILSSKKLLLSDSGFYLCAWSRGVSSETQYFGPGTRLLVL.

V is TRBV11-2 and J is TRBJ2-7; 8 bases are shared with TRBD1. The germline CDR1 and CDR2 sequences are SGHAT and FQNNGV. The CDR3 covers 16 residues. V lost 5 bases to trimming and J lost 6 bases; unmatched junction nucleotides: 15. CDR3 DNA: TGTGCCAGCAGCCTCCACGGACAGGGCCTTCTTGGCGAGCAGTACTTC. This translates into CASSLHGQGLLGEQYF.

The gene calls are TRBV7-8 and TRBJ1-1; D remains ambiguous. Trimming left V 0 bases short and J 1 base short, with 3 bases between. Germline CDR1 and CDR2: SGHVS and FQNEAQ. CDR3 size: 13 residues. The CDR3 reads CASSLAWNTEAFF. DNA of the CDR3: TGTGCCAGCAGCTTAGCGTGGAACACTGAAGCTTTCTTT.

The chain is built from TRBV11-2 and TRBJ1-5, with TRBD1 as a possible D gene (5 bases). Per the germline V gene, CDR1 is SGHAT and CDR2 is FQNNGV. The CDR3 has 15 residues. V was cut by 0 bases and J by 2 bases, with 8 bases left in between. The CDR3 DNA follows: TGTGCCAGCAGCTTAGATAGGGGTGGCAATCAGCCCCAGCATTTT. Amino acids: CASSLDRGGNQPQHF. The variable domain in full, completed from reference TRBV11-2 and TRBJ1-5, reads EAGVAQSPRYKIIEKRQSVAFWCNPISGHATLYWYQQILGQGPKLLIQFQNNGVVDDSQLPKDRFSAERLKGVDSTLKIQPAKLEDSAVYLCASSLDRGGNQPQHFGDGTRLSIL.

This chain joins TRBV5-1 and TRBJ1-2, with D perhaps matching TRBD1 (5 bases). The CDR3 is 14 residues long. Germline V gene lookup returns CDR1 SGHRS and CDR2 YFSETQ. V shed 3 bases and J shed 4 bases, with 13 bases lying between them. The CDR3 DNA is TGCGCCAGCAGCTCATCAGGGAGTGGCTATGGCTACACCTTC. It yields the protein CASSSSGSGYGYTF. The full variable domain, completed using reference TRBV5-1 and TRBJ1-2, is KAGVTQTPRYLIKTRGQQVTLSCSPISGHRSVSWYQQTPGQGLQFLFEYFSETQRNKGNFPGRFSGRQFSNSRSEMNVSTLELGDSALYLCASSSSGSGYGYTFGSGTRLTVV.